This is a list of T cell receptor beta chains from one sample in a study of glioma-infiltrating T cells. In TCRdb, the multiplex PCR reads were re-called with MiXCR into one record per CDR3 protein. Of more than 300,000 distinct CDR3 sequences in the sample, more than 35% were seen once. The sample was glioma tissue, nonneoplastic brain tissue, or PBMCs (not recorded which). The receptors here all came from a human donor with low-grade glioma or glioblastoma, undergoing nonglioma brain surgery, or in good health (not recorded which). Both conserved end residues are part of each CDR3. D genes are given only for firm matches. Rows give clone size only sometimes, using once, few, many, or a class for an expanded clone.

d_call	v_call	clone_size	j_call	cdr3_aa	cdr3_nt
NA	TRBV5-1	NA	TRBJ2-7	CASRPEGPYNEQYF	TGCGCCAGCAGACCCGAGGGCCCTTACAATGAGCAGTACTTC
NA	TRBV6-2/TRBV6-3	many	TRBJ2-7	CASRPSGRSYEQYF	TGTGCCAGCAGACCTTCCGGGCGCTCCTACGAGCAGTACTTC
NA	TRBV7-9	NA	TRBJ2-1	CASSFGSRDEQFF	TGTGCCAGCAGCTTCGGGAGCCGGGATGAGCAGTTCTTC
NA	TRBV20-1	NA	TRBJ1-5	CSARDLNRFPQPQHF	TGCAGTGCTAGAGATCTTAACCGGTTCCCCCAGCCCCAGCATTTT
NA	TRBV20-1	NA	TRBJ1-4	CSARDSRGSNEKLFF	TGCAGTGCTAGAGATTCCCGGGGCAGTAATGAAAAACTGTTTTTT
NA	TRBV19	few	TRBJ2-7	CASSILLGPTYEQYF	TGTGCCAGTAGTATCCTTTTAGGTCCCACCTACGAGCAGTACTTC
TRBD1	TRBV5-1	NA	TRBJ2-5	CASSLQGADRDQYF	TGCGCCAGCAGCTTGCAGGGGGCGGATAGAGACCAGTACTTC
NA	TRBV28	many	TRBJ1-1	CASRDRGVKNTEAFF	TGTGCCAGCAGAGATCGAGGGGTGAAGAACACTGAAGCTTTCTTT
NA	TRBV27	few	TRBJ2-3	CASSEGQEADTQYF	TGTGCCAGCAGTGAGGGGCAGGAGGCGGATACGCAGTATTTT
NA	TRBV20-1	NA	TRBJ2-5	CSARDRGGRETQYF	TGCAGTGCTAGAGATCGAGGCGGTCGGGAGACCCAGTACTTC
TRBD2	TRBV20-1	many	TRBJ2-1	CSAGRGITGTSDDEQFF	TGCAGTGCTGGAAGGGGAATCACCGGGACTAGCGATGATGAGCAGTTCTTC
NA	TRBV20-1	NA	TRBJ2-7	CSARENPDSYEQYF	TGCAGTGCTAGAGAGAACCCAGACTCCTACGAGCAGTACTTC
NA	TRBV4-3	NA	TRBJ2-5	CASSQERGEGEETQYF	TGCGCCAGCAGCCAAGAGAGGGGCGAGGGGGAGGAGACCCAGTACTTC
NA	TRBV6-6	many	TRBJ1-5	CASSYSTFNQPQHF	TGTGCCAGCAGTTACTCGACGTTCAATCAGCCCCAGCATTTT
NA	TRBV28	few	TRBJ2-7	CASSLIPDSSYEQYF	TGTGCCAGCAGTTTAATCCCAGACAGCTCCTACGAGCAGTACTTC
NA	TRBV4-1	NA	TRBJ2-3	CASSLQPTDTQYF	TGCGCCAGCAGCCTTCAGCCCACAGATACGCAGTATTTT